The 2 T cell receptor beta chains below all came from one sample that was sequenced in a study of CD8 T cells in Susac syndrome. RNA amounts of about 0.5 to 1 ug underwent reverse transcription with random hexamers. TCRdb independently ran MiXCR on the immunoSEQ multiplex PCR reads; one entry per CDR3 protein. The sample contains 130,000 to 150,000 distinct CDR3 sequences, 94% of which appear only once. The sample consisted of CD8+ T cells from PBMCs. The source is a human donor in good health.

V is TRBV7-2 and J is TRBJ2-7; D call uncertain. Trimming cost V 1 base and J 2 bases, with 9 bases left between them. In germline, CDR1 is SGHTA, CDR2 FQGNSA. CDR3 size: 14 residues. The DNA for the CDR3 is TGTGCCAGCAGCTTAGGGGTAAATACCTACGAGCAGTACTTC. Protein: CASSLGVNTYEQYF.

The chain employs TRBV29-1 and TRBJ1-3, with D hard to call. CDR3 size: 19 residues. Trimming removed 0 bases from V and 0 bases from J, with 21 bases in between. Germline values: CDR1 SQVTM, CDR2 ANQGSEA. The CDR3 DNA sequence: TGCAGCGTTGAAGATTTCACCCCAATGGCAGACCGCTCTGGAAACACCATATATTTT. It specifies CSVEDFTPMADRSGNTIYF.